A selection of T cell receptor beta chains follows, all from one sample in a study of graft-versus-host responses after intestinal transplantation. Assay used: immunoSEQ multiplex PCR; TCRdb lists only in-frame clones, some missing. The profile shows 55,000 to 70,000 clones, 90% to 95% of them singletons. Sequences were derived from PBMCs, sampled less than 130 days after intestinal transplantation. These receptors were taken from a human patient who received an intestinal transplant, so some T cells may come from the graft donor. Each CDR3 is given with its conserved first and last residue. The order of the fields is D gene, V gene, J gene, clone size, CDR3 DNA, CDR3 protein. The D gene is left open where the match is weak. Rows give clone size only sometimes, using once, few, many, or a class for an expanded clone.

D: .; V: TRBV29-1; J: TRBJ2-2; size: .; DNA: TGCAGCGTCTTAACCTTTGGGGCGAAGGGAGCCGGGGAGCTGTTTTTT; CDR3: CSVLTFGAKGAGELFF
D: TRBD1; V: TRBV18; J: TRBJ2-7; size: .; DNA: TGTGCCAGCTCACGAGGACAGGCCATACCTGCCTTC; CDR3: CASSRGQAIPAF
D: .; V: TRBV19; J: TRBJ2-2; size: .; DNA: TGTGCCAGTAGTATGGGCGGGACCACCGGGGAGCTGTTTTTT; CDR3: CASSMGGTTGELFF
D: .; V: TRBV28; J: TRBJ2-7; size: .; DNA: TGTGCCAAGGCAAGCGGCCCTAGGGTCCAAATCCTTTACGAGCAGTACTTC; CDR3: CAKASGPRVQILYEQYF
D: .; V: TRBV25-1; J: TRBJ1-1; size: .; DNA: TGTGCCAGCAGACAGGGATGGGGCACTGAAGCTTTCTTT; CDR3: CASRQGWGTEAFF
D: TRBD2; V: TRBV5-6; J: TRBJ2-1; size: once; DNA: TGTGCCAGCAGCTTCGAGCGGGGGGGCGTGAAGCAGTTCTTC; CDR3: CASSFERGGVKQFF
D: .; V: TRBV4-1; J: TRBJ2-1; size: once; DNA: TGCGCCAGCAGCCAGGGGACATTGGCCTACAATGAGCAGTTCTTC; CDR3: CASSQGTLAYNEQFF
D: .; V: TRBV2; J: TRBJ2-3; size: .; DNA: TGTGCCAGCAAAAGCGATCACACAGATACGCAGTATTTT; CDR3: CASKSDHTDTQYF
D: .; V: TRBV19; J: TRBJ2-3; size: .; DNA: TGTGCCAGTAGTATAGACCCACTTGAGGCCTACACAGATACGCAGTATTTT; CDR3: CASSIDPLEAYTDTQYF
D: .; V: TRBV27; J: TRBJ2-7; size: .; DNA: TGTGCCAGCAGGGGGGGTCCCACCTACGAGCAGTACTTC; CDR3: CASRGGPTYEQYF